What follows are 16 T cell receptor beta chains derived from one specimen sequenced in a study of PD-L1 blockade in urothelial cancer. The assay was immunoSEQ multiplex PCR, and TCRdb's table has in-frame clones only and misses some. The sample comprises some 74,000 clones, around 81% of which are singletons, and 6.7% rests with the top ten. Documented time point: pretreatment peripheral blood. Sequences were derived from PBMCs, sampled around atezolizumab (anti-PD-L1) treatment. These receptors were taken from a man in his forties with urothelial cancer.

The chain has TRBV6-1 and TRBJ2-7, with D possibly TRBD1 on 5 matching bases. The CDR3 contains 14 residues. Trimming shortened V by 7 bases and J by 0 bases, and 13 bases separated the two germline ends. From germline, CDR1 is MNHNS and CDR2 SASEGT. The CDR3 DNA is TGTGCCAGCACGAAAGGACACGACTCCTACGAGCAGTACTTC. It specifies CASTKGHDSYEQYF.

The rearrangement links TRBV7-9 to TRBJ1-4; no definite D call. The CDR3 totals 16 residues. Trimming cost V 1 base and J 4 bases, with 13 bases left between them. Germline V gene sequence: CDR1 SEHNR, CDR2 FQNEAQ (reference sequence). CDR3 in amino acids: CASSLGTIRGNEKLFF. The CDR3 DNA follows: TGTGCCAGCAGCTTAGGTACTATTCGGGGTAATGAAAAACTGTTTTTT.

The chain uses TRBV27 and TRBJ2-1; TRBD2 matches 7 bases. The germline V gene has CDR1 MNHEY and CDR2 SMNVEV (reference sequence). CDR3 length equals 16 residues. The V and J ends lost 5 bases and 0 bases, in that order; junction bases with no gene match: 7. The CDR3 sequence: CASSTSAPGSYNEQFF. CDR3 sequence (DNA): TGTGCCAGCAGTACTAGCGCCCCGGGCTCCTACAATGAGCAGTTCTTC.

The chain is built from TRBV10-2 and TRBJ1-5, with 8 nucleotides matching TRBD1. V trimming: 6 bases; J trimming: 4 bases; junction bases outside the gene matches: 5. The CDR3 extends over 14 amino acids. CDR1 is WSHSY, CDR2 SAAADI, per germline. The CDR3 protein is CASREGQVNQPQHF. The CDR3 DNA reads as TGCGCCAGCAGGGAGGGACAGGTGAATCAGCCCCAGCATTTT.

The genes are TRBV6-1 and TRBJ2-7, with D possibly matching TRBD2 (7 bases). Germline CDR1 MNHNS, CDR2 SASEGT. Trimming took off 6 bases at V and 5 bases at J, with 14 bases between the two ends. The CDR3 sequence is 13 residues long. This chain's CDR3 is CASRWGGVNEQYF. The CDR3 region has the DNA TGTGCCAGCAGGTGGGGGGGCGTAAACGAGCAGTACTTC.

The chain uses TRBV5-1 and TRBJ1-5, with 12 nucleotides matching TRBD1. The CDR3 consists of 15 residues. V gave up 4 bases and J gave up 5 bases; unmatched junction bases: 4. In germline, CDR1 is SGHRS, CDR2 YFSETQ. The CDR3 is CASSRGTGGDQPQHF. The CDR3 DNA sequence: TGCGCCAGCAGCCGAGGGACAGGGGGCGATCAGCCCCAGCATTTT.

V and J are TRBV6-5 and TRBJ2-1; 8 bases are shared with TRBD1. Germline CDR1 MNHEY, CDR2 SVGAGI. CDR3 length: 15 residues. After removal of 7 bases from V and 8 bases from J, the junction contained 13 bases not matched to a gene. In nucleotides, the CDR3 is TGTGCCAGCAAGGGGACAGGTGGGCCCCTAGATGAGCAGTTCTTC. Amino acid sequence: CASKGTGGPLDEQFF.

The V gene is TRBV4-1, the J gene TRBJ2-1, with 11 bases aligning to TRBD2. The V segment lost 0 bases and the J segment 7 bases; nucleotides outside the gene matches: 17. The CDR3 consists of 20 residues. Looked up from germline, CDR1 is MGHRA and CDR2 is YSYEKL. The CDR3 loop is CASSQERPWRTSGRRNEQFF. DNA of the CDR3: TGCGCCAGCAGCCAAGAGAGGCCCTGGCGTACTAGCGGGAGAAGGAATGAGCAGTTCTTC.

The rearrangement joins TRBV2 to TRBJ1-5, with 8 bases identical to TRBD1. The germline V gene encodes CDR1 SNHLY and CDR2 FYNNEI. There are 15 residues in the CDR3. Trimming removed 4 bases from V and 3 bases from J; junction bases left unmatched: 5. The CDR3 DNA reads TGTGCCAGCAGTGGACAGGGGATTATCAATCAGCCCCAGCATTTT. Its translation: CASSGQGIINQPQHF. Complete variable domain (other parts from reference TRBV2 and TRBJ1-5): EPEVTQTPSHQVTQMGQEVILRCVPISNHLYFYWYRQILGQKVEFLVSFYNNEISEKSEIFDDQFSVERPDGSNFTLKIRSTKLEDSAMYFCASSGQGIINQPQHFGDGTRLSIL.

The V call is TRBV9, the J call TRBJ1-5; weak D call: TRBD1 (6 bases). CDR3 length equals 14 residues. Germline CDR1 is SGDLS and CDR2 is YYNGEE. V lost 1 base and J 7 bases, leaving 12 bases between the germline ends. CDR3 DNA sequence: TGTGCCAGCAGCGTATCAGGGGCGGGCCAGCCCCAGCATTTT. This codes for CASSVSGAGQPQHF.

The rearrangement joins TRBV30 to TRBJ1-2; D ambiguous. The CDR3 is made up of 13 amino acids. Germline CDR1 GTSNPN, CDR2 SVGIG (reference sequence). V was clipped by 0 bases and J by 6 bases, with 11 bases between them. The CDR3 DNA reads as TGTGCCTGGAGTGTAGAGTGGGAGGATGGCTACACCTTC. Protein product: CAWSVEWEDGYTF. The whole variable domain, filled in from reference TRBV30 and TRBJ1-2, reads SQTIHQWPATLVQPVGSPLSLECTVEGTSNPNLYWYRQAAGRGLQLLFYSVGIGQISSEVPQNLSASRPQDRQFILSSKKLLLSDSGFYLCAWSVEWEDGYTFGSGTRLTVV.

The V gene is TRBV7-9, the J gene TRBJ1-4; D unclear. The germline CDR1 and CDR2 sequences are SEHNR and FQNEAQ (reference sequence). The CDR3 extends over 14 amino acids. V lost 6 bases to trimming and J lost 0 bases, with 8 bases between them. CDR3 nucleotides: TGTGCCAGCAGTGGCGGGACAACTAATGAAAAACTGTTTTTT. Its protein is CASSGGTTNEKLFF. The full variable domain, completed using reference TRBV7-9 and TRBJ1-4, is DTGVSQNPRHKITKRGQNVTFRCDPISEHNRLYWYRQTLGQGPEFLTYFQNEAQLEKSRLLSDRFSAERPKGSFSTLEIQRTEQGDSAMYLCASSGGTTNEKLFFGSGTQLSVL.

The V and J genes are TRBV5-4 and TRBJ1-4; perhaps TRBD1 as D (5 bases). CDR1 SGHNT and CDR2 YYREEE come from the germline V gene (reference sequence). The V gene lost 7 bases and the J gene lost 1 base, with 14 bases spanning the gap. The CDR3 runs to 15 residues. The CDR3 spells CASGTGGGTNEKLFF. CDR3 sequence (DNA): TGTGCCAGCGGCACCGGGGGAGGAACTAATGAAAAACTGTTTTTT. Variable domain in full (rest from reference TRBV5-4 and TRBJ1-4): ETGVTQSPTHLIKTRGQQVTLRCSSQSGHNTVSWYQQALGQGPQFIFQYYREEENGRGNFPPRFSGLQFPNYSSELNVNALELDDSALYLCASGTGGGTNEKLFFGSGTQLSVL.

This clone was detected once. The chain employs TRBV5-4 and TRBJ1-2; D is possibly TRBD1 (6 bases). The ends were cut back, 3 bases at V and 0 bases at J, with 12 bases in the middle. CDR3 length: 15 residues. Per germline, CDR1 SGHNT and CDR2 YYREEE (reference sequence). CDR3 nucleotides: TGTGCCAGCAGCTCCCCAGGGGCCCCTAACTATGGCTACACCTTC. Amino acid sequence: CASSSPGAPNYGYTF.

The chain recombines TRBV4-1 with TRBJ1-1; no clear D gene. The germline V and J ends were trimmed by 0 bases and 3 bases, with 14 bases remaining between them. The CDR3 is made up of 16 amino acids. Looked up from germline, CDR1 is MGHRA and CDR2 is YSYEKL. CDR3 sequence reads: CASSQEGGSRDTEAFF. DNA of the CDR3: TGCGCCAGCAGCCAAGAAGGCGGGAGTAGGGACACTGAAGCTTTCTTT.

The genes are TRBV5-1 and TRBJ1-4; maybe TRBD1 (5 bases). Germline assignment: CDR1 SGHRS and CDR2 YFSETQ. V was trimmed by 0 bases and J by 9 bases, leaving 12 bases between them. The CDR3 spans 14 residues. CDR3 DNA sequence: TGCGCCAGCAGCTTGGAGGGGACTTTTAAAAAACTGTTTTTT. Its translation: CASSLEGTFKKLFF.